Below, 2 T cell receptor beta chains from the same sample are listed, as sequenced in a study of response to subunit inactivated influenza vaccine. TCRdb re-analysed the RT-PCR reads in MiXCR, keeping a single row per CDR3 protein. The profile shows 530,000 or so distinct CDR3 sequences, about 14% of them singletons. This specimen was PBMCs from blood, taken approximately 13 days after vaccination. All receptors come from a man in his forties or fifties who received an inactivated influenza vaccine.

This clonotype was seen a handful of times. The gene calls are TRBV18 and TRBJ1-5; perhaps TRBD1 as D (6 bases). V was shortened by 1 base and J by 6 bases, with 13 bases between the two germline ends. CDR3 size: 15 residues. Germline lookup yields CDR1 KGHSH and CDR2 LQKENI. In DNA form, the CDR3 reads TGTGCCAGCTCACCACAAAGGGGGGGGGGTCAGCCCCAGCATTTT. Protein product: CASSPQRGGGQPQHF. Based on the CDR3 plus reference TRBV18 and TRBJ1-5, the full variable domain is NAGVMQNPRHLVRRRGQEARLRCSPMKGHSHVYWYRQLPEEGLKFMVYLQKENIIDESGMPKERFSAEFPKEGPSILRIQQVVRGDSAAYFCASSPQRGGGQPQHFGDGTRLSIL.

This clonotype was seen a handful of times. The J gene is TRBJ2-1, the V gene TRBV20-1; 12 nucleotides agree with TRBD2. CDR1 DFQATT and CDR2 SNEGSKA come from the germline V gene (reference sequence). V lost 1 base, J lost 8 bases, and 0 bases stayed unmatched. The CDR3 spans 13 residues. The CDR3 nucleotides are TGCAGTGCTAGAGCTAGCGGGAGGGATGAGCAGTTCTTC. This codes for CSARASGRDEQFF.